This is a list of T cell receptor beta chains from one sample in a study of patients and donors after allogeneic stem cell transplantation. TCRdb independently ran MiXCR on the RT-PCR reads; one entry per CDR3 protein. This table holds about 210,000 distinct CDR3 sequences, around two fifths found once. Material for sequencing was blood, either unsorted or a sorted T cell fraction (not recorded which). The origin of the receptors is a human donor who was either an allogeneic HSCT recipient or a stem cell or donor lymphocyte infusion donor (not recorded which). It is not recorded whose cells these are; they may come from a transplant donor. Each CDR3 is given with its conserved first and last residue. The order of the fields is CDR3 length, V gene, J gene, clone size, D gene, CDR3 DNA, CDR3 protein. The D gene is left open where the match is weak. A row's size may be missing; if present it is once, few, many or a size class.

14,TRBV20-1,TRBJ1-2,.,TRBD1,TGCAGTGCCACCCGGGACAGCGCTAACTATGGCTACACCTTC,CSATRDSANYGYTF
13,TRBV20-1,TRBJ2-7,.,.,TGCAGTGCTAGAGTTCGGGTGAACTACGAGCAGTACTTC,CSARVRVNYEQYF
17,TRBV4-3,TRBJ2-3,few,TRBD1,TGCGCCAGCAGCCCAGAGATCGGGACAGATCTCCCAGATACGCAGTATTTT,CASSPEIGTDLPDTQYF
15,TRBV3-1,TRBJ2-2,.,.,TGTGCCAGCAGCCAAATGACAGGGAACACCGGGGAGCTGTTTTTT,CASSQMTGNTGELFF
14,TRBV7-9,TRBJ2-7,few,.,TGTGCCAGCAGGCGAGACAGTAGTTCCTACGAGCAGTACTTC,CASRRDSSSYEQYF
13,TRBV7-9,TRBJ1-1,.,.,TGTGCCAGCAGCCCAACCGACAGTTCGGAGGCTTTCTTT,CASSPTDSSEAFF
15,TRBV20-1,TRBJ1-5,few,.,TGCAGTGCTAGAGATCCGGCGTATAGCAATCAGCCCCAGCATTTT,CSARDPAYSNQPQHF
11,TRBV20-1,TRBJ2-3,.,.,TGCAGTGCTAGCCAGACAGATACGCAGTATTTT,CSASQTDTQYF
16,TRBV4-3,TRBJ1-1,.,.,TGCGCCAGCAGCCAAGAAGGGCCGGCTCTGAACACTGAAGCTTTCTTT,CASSQEGPALNTEAFF
14,TRBV27,TRBJ1-1,few,.,TGTGCCAGCCGTTTTGGGACCTCCACCACTGAAGCTTTCTTT,CASRFGTSTTEAFF
15,TRBV7-8,TRBJ2-1,.,TRBD2,TGTGCCAGCAGCGAGCGGGGGGGAACCTACAATGAGCAGTTCTTC,CASSERGGTYNEQFF
14,TRBV14,TRBJ2-3,.,TRBD1,TGTGCCAGCAGCCAAGGCAGGGGGACAGATACGCAGTATTTT,CASSQGRGTDTQYF
15,TRBV5-1,TRBJ2-1,.,TRBD2,TGCGCCAGCAGCTTACGACTAGCGGGTGTCAATGAGCAGTTCTTC,CASSLRLAGVNEQFF
12,TRBV5-1,TRBJ1-6,.,.,TGCGCCAGCAGCTTGGACCATTCACCCCTCCACTTT,CASSLDHSPLHF
15,TRBV5-1,TRBJ1-4,few,.,TGCGCCAGCAGCTCGGGAAGGGACAAGAATGAAAAACTGTTTTTT,CASSSGRDKNEKLFF
17,TRBV27,TRBJ2-7,few,.,TGTGCCAGCAGTCACTTGCCCCGGCGGTCAAATAGGTACGAGCAGTACTTC,CASSHLPRRSNRYEQYF
17,TRBV4-1,TRBJ1-6,.,.,TGCGCCAGCAGCCAGGTGTCCTATATCGCGATTAATTCACCCCTCCACTTT,CASSQVSYIAINSPLHF
12,TRBV24-1,TRBJ1-5,few,.,TGTGCCACGAGTGGGAGCAATCAGCCCCAGCATTTT,CATSGSNQPQHF
16,TRBV4-1,TRBJ2-5,.,TRBD1,TGCGCCAGCAGCCAAGACCTAACACAGGGGTGGGTGACCCAGTACTTC,CASSQDLTQGWVTQYF
12,TRBV5-1,TRBJ1-6,few,.,TGCGCCAGCAGCTTGGATGGGGCACCCCTCCACTTT,CASSLDGAPLHF
15,TRBV28,TRBJ1-5,few,.,TGTGCCAGCAGCCAGGACCAGGGTTCCAATCAGCCCCAGCATTTT,CASSQDQGSNQPQHF
13,TRBV30,TRBJ2-7,.,.,TGTGCCTGGAATCAAGGAACTACCTACGAGCAGTACTTC,CAWNQGTTYEQYF
13,TRBV20-1,TRBJ1-5,.,.,TGCAGTGCTAGGAGGCAGGGCGGGGGGCCCCAGCATTTT,CSARRQGGGPQHF
14,TRBV25-1,TRBJ1-4,few,.,TGTGCCAGCAATCAGCGGGGCAGCAATGAAAAACTGTTTTTT,CASNQRGSNEKLFF
14,TRBV6-1,TRBJ1-1,once,.,TGTGCCAGCATTTGGCGGGAATTGAACACTGAAGCTTTCTTT,CASIWRELNTEAFF
13,TRBV7-9,TRBJ2-5,.,.,TGTGCCAGCAGCTTAGTGGTCGGAGAGACCCAGTACTTC,CASSLVVGETQYF
16,TRBV24-1,TRBJ2-3,.,TRBD1,TGTGCCACCAGTGAGGCCGGGACAGGGTCCACAGATACGCAATATTTT,CATSEAGTGSTDTQYF
15,TRBV5-1,TRBJ1-3,.,.,TGCGCCAGCAGCACTTACCCGTCCGAAGGAAACACCATATATTTT,CASSTYPSEGNTIYF
12,TRBV10-3,TRBJ1-3,.,.,TGTGCCGCCGGGACATCTGGAAACACCATATATTTT,CAAGTSGNTIYF
15,TRBV5-1,TRBJ1-2,few,.,TGCGCCAGCAGCTGGGGCAGGGGACAACCTTATGGCTACACCTTC,CASSWGRGQPYGYTF
15,TRBV10-3,TRBJ1-5,.,.,TGTGCCATCAGTGAGTCGAAAAGAAGCAATCAGCCCCAGCATTTT,CAISESKRSNQPQHF
18,TRBV3-1,TRBJ2-3,few,TRBD2,TGTGCCAGCAGCCAAGATCTAGCTAGCGGGGAAATCACAGATACGCAGTATTTT,CASSQDLASGEITDTQYF
16,TRBV12-3/TRBV12-4,TRBJ2-5,.,TRBD2,TGTGCCAGCAGTTTACGAGCTAGCGGGGTACAAGAGACCCAGTACTTC,CASSLRASGVQETQYF
15,TRBV2,TRBJ2-3,.,.,TGTGCCAGCAGTGAGGCCGACTTTTTCTTGGATACGCAGTATTTT,CASSEADFFLDTQYF
12,TRBV6-1,TRBJ1-1,.,.,TGTGCCAGCAGTGTTTTAAACACTGAAGCTTTCTTT,CASSVLNTEAFF
13,TRBV29-1,TRBJ1-4,.,.,TGCAGCGTTGAATTACCCAATAATGAAAAACTGTTTTTT,CSVELPNNEKLFF
13,TRBV29-1,TRBJ1-4,few,.,TGCAGCGTCGGAGTGGTGCGGGGTGAAAAACTGTTTTTT,CSVGVVRGEKLFF
15,TRBV10-3,TRBJ1-1,few,.,TGTGCCATCAGGGGCGGGGACCGACGGAACACTGAAGCTTTCTTT,CAIRGGDRRNTEAFF
13,TRBV5-1,TRBJ2-7,once,.,TGCGCCAGCAGCCCGATGACAGGCTACGAGCAGTACTTC,CASSPMTGYEQYF
16,TRBV20-1,TRBJ1-5,once,TRBD1,TGCAGTGCTAGAGATATGGCCAGGGGGAGCAATCAGCCCCAGCATTTT,CSARDMARGSNQPQHF
12,TRBV12-3/TRBV12-4,TRBJ1-2,few,.,TGTGCCAGCGGCCACACTAACTATGGCTACACCTTC,CASGHTNYGYTF
16,TRBV6-6,TRBJ1-5,.,TRBD1,TGTGCCAGCAGTTACAATCCAGGACAGGGGAAGCAGCCCCAGCATTTT,CASSYNPGQGKQPQHF
14,TRBV15,TRBJ1-2,.,.,TGTGCCACCGAAAGGACAGACTCTAACTATGGCTACTCCTTC,CATERTDSNYGYSF
13,TRBV20-1,TRBJ2-6,.,.,TGCAGTGCCCCAAACTCTGGGGCCAACGTCCTGACTTTC,CSAPNSGANVLTF
14,TRBV20-1,TRBJ1-2,.,.,TGCAGTGCTAGAGCGGGAGCTACCCGCTATGGCTACACCTTC,CSARAGATRYGYTF
16,TRBV5-5,TRBJ1-1,.,TRBD1,TGTGCCAGCAGCTGGGTACAGGGGGACGGGGGCACTGAAGCTTTCTTT,CASSWVQGDGGTEAFF